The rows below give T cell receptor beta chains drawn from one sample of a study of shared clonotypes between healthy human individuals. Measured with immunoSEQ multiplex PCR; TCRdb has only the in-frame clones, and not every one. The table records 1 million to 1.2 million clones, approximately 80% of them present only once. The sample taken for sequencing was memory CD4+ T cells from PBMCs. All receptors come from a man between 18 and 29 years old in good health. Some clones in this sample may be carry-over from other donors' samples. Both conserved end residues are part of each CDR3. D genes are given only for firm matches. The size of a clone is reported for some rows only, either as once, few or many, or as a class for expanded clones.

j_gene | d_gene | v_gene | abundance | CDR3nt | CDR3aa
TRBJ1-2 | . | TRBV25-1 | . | TGTGCCAGCAGCGACGGATATTACTATGGCTACACCTTC | CASSDGYYYGYTF
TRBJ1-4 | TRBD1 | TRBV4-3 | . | TGCGCCAGCAGCCAAGTGGGATCCGGGACAGCGTCCATGGTCGAAAAACTGTTTTTT | CASSQVGSGTASMVEKLFF
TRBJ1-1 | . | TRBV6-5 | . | TGTGCCAGCAGTTACTCGTCAATTTGGGACACTGAAGCTTTCTTT | CASSYSSIWDTEAFF
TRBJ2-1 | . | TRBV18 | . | TGTGCCAGCTCCAGCATGGGGGGAGATAAGGTCTTC | CASSSMGGDKVF
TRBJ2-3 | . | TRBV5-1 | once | TGCGCCAGCAGCCCTGAATCGGGAAAGGGCACAGATACGCAGTATTTT | CASSPESGKGTDTQYF
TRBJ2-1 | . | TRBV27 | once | TGTGCCAGCCGTTGGTACAATGAGCAGTTCTTC | CASRWYNEQFF
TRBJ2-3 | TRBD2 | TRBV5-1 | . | TGCGCCAGCAACCCTAGCGGGACGAGCACAGATACGCAGTATTTT | CASNPSGTSTDTQYF
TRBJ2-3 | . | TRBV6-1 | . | TGTGCCAGCAGTGAAGGGGGATTGGGCACAGATACGCAGTATTTT | CASSEGGLGTDTQYF
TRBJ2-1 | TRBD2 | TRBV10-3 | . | TGTGCCATCAGTCCCGCACTAGCGCAATACAATGAGCAGTTCTTC | CAISPALAQYNEQFF
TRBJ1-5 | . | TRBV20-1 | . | TGCAGTGCATCTGGAGGGCAGCCCCAGCATTTT | CSASGGQPQHF
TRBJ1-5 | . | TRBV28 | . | TGTGCCAGCGGAATAACGCCCAATCAGCCCCAGCATTTT | CASGITPNQPQHF
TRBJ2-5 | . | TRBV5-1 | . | TGCGCCAGTGGGCTACTTTTCGGAGAGACCCAGTACTTC | CASGLLFGETQYF
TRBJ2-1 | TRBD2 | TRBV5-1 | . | TGCGCCAGCAGCTTGACTAGCGGCTACAATGAGCAGTTCTTC | CASSLTSGYNEQFF
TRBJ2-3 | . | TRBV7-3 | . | TGTGCCAGCAGCCCCTCCCTCGAGACTTTTAATACGCAGTATTTT | CASSPSLETFNTQYF
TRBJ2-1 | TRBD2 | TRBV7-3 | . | TGTGCCAGCAGCTTATCTGGGACTAGCTCCTACAATGAGCAGTTCTTC | CASSLSGTSSYNEQFF
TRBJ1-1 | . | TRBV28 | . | TGTGCCAGCAGCTCCGACGGGAACACTGAAGCTTTCTTT | CASSSDGNTEAFF
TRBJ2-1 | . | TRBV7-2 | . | TGTGCCAGCAGCTTAAGGATCAGCTCCTACAATGAGCAGTTCTTC | CASSLRISSYNEQFF
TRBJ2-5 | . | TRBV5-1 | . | TGCGCCAGCAGCTTTAGTGAACCCCAAGAGACCCAGTACTTC | CASSFSEPQETQYF
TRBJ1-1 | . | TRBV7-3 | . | TGTGCCAGCAGCTTTGGGGACCCGAACACTGAAGCTTTCTTT | CASSFGDPNTEAFF
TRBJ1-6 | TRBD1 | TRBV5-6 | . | TGTGCCAGCAGCTCCGGGACAGTCTATTCACCCCTCCACTTT | CASSSGTVYSPLHF
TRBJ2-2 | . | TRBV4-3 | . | TGCGCCAGCAGCCAAGGGGCTTCAGGGACCTCTCACACCGGGGAGCTGTTTTTT | CASSQGASGTSHTGELFF
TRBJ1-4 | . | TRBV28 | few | TGTGCCAGCAGTTCTCCGGGGGGGGCTACTAATGAAAAACTGTTTTTT | CASSSPGGATNEKLFF
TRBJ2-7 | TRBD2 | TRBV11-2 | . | TGTGCCAGCAGCTTAACCCGGCCGGGAGGGGAGCAGTACTTC | CASSLTRPGGEQYF
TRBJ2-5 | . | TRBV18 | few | TGTGCCAGCTCACCTGGGGAGACCCAGTACTTC | CASSPGETQYF
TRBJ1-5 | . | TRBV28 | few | TGTGCTCATAAAGGAAGGGGCAATCAGCCCCAGCATTTT | CAHKGRGNQPQHF
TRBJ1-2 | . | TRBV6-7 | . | TGTGCCAGACGGGATCAGGGAGACTATGGCTACACCTTC | CARRDQGDYGYTF